This entry lists 2 T cell receptor beta chains sequenced from one sample in a study of T cell repertoires in cytomegalovirus infection. No antigen has been identified for these receptors. TCRdb re-called the reads with MiXCR, one entry per CDR3 protein. In the table there are roughly 68,000 distinct CDR3 sequences, approximately 24% of which are singletons. Material: PBMCs, sequenced either directly or after in vitro stimulation (not recorded which). Every receptor here comes from a human donor in good health (CMV status not recorded). Some clones in this sample may be carry-over from other donors' samples.

The rearrangement uses TRBV11-2 and TRBJ2-5, with 13 bases aligning to TRBD2. CDR1 and CDR2 (germline): SGHAT, FQNNGV. The trim removed 4 bases at V and 4 bases at J, leaving 6 bases unmatched. The CDR3 loop spans 16 amino acids. The CDR3 nucleotides read TGTGCCAGCAGCTCCACTAGCGGGAGGGCCTTAGAGACCCAGTACTTC. Translating it yields CASSSTSGRALETQYF.

This clonotype appeared many times. V usage is TRBV7-2 and J usage is TRBJ2-3; maybe TRBD1 (6 bases). V gave up 5 bases and J gave up 5 bases, with 14 bases separating them. CDR1 is SGHTA and CDR2 is FQGNSA in the germline V gene. The CDR3 is made up of 14 amino acids. CDR3 protein: CASSLDRSRDTQYF. Here the CDR3 DNA reads TGTGCCAGCAGCCTAGACAGGTCGAGAGATACGCAGTATTTT.